This T cell receptor beta chain was sequenced for a study of glioma-infiltrating T cells after dendritic cell vaccination. As for the study in general: The vaccine used monocyte-derived dendritic cells pulsed overnight with autologous tumor lysate. Study-wide points: No direct clonality-survival link was found; a diverse polyclonal response may matter. Complete blood and tumor specimen sets were limited to few patients.

TCRB CDR3 was amplified from 2 ug genomic DNA or less. Clones were sequenced by immunoSEQ multiplex PCR, and TCRdb holds only the in-frame ones, with some missing. The sample records roughly 70,000 clones, roughly four fifths being singletons. The table lists this clone with a few counts. The antigen remains undetermined. The CDR3 covers 15 residues. Germline V gives CDR1 MNHEY, CDR2 SVGAGI. The sequence came from a human donor with glioblastoma. The sample here was blood, taken before dendritic cell vaccination. The V gene is TRBV6-5, the J gene TRBJ1-4; the D gene is possibly TRBD1 (5 bases). The chain's CDR3 is CACQRAGREGEKLFF. For the CDR3, the DNA is TGTGCTTGCCAGCGCGCCGGGAGGGAGGGGGAAAAACTGTTTTTT.